This record looks at one TCR beta chain sequence and its context. Antigen unknown. This record comes from a study of cytomegalovirus exposure and HLA in healthy donors. In the study overall: From HLA-typed donors, an early data release held approximately 85 million unique TCRs. Points from the study as a whole: A highly shared variant cluster was judged a likely technical artifact.

Losses at the gene ends were 3 bases for V and 3 bases for J; bases not matched to a gene: 17. Looked up from germline, CDR1 is SEHNR and CDR2 is FQNEAQ (reference sequence). The CDR3 totals 19 residues. Vbeta (60) and Jbeta (13) primers were used in the PCR. Measured with immunoSEQ multiplex PCR; TCRdb has only the in-frame clones, and not every one. Found here are 150,000 to 200,000 clones, 81% of them singletons; the top ten hold 3.4%. The chain combines TRBV7-9 with TRBJ1-2, with TRBD1 identical over 9 bases. Sequencing was performed on PBMCs. The receptor was isolated from a man in his forties or fifties in good health and CMV-seropositive. This CDR3 is CASSLGRVGQGLFDYGYTF. The CDR3 nucleotides read TGTGCCAGCAGCTTGGGCCGGGTCGGACAGGGGCTTTTCGACTATGGCTACACCTTC.